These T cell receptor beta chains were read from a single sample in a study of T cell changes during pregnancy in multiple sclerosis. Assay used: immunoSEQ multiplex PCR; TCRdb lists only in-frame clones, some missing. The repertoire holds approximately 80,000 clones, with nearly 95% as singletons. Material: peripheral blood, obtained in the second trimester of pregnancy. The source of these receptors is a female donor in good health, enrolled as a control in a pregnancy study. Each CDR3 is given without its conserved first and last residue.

AWNRATNTGELF,TRBV30
ATKFGDRLTGELF,TRBV28
SGLASAQETQY,TRBV29-1
ASWDRVGYSYGYT,TRBV19
ASRVESSGNTIY,TRBV5-1
ASSPGQTTNEKLF,TRBV7-9
ASGWREGNEQF,TRBV27
SVKSSGRHNEQF,TRBV29-1
ASSPSMRGRAEEQY,TRBV5-1
ASSFSRGGELF,TRBV5-1
ASSNPFTSYSGNTIY,TRBV28
ASSLAVSGANVLT,TRBV28
SVVSGSLNEQF,TRBV29-1
ASSLLAGAYEQY,TRBV27
ASSRGQGGGEKLF,TRBV5-6
ASSIVRILGEGTEAF,TRBV19
ASSILVLTGKTNIQY,TRBV19
ASSYVGAYTEAF,TRBV6-5
ATSMGGRITDTQY,TRBV15
ASSSAGFSEANEQF,TRBV5-4
ASSSGGSTGELF,TRBV7-7
ASSVGTGITDTQY,TRBV28
ASSLRQGMRVEQY,TRBV28
ASSLDSPDTQY,TRBV7-9
ASRPAPSGGFYEQY,TRBV27
AISDSLGGYT,TRBV10-3
ASSRTGSHLPYEQY,TRBV28
ASSQGDRGLQETQY,TRBV4-1
ASSHSRKTGNEQF,TRBV2
ASRTQRNSYEQY,TRBV28
ASSTGTRAYNEQF,TRBV28
ASRMTGGPGNTIY,TRBV7-2
ASSSEDRAQETQY,TRBV13
ASSRGGLAGAQRSYNEQF,TRBV28
SHKGVYEQY,TRBV20-1
ASSDDRVETQY,TRBV6-6